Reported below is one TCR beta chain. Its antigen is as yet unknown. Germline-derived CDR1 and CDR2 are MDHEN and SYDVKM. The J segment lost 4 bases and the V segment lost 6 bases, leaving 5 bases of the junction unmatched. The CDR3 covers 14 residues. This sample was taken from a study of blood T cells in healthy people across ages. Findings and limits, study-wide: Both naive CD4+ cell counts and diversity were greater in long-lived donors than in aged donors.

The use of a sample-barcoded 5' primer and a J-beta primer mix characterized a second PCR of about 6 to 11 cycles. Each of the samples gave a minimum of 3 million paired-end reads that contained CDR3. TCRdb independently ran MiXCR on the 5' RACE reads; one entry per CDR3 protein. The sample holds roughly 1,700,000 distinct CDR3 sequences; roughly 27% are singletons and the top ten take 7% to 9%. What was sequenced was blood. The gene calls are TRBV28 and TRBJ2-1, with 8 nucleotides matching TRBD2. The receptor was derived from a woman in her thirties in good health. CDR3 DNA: TGTGCCAGCAGCGGGACTAGGGGGTACAATGAGCAGTTCTTC. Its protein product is CASSGTRGYNEQFF.